Listed below are T cell receptor beta chains from one sample, sequenced in a study of cytomegalovirus exposure and HLA in healthy donors. Measured with immunoSEQ multiplex PCR; TCRdb has only the in-frame clones, and not every one. The sample has roughly 150,000 clones, about 80% seen once; the top ten hold roughly an eighth. What was sequenced was PBMCs. All receptors come from a woman in her thirties or forties in good health and CMV-seronegative. Each CDR3 is given with its conserved first and last residue.

length: 13; V: TRBV2; J: TRBJ1-5; CDR3: CASSGRGNQPQHF
length: 17; V: TRBV23-1; J: TRBJ1-2; CDR3: CASSQSSEVERGYGYTF
length: 14; V: TRBV11-2; J: TRBJ2-7; CDR3: CASSSGLDSLEQYF
length: 17; V: TRBV13; J: TRBJ2-3; CDR3: CASSRWAGTKPSGTQYF
length: 17; V: TRBV7-9; J: TRBJ2-3; CDR3: CASSLRTSGRSTDTQYF
length: 14; V: TRBV27; J: TRBJ2-7; CDR3: CASSSAGTDYEQYF
length: 15; V: TRBV18; J: TRBJ2-2; CDR3: CASSAGTGGTGELFF
length: 14; V: TRBV28; J: TRBJ2-7; CDR3: CASSPWSDSTSPYF
length: 13; V: TRBV7-2; J: TRBJ1-2; CDR3: CASSLSPNYGYTF
length: 13; V: TRBV30; J: TRBJ2-7; CDR3: CAWSSRVYTEQYF
length: 15; V: TRBV4-1; J: TRBJ2-7; CDR3: CASSQEWASSYEQYF
length: 14; V: TRBV19; J: TRBJ2-7; CDR3: CATNPGQAAYEQYF
length: 14; V: TRBV19; J: TRBJ2-2; CDR3: CASIDGRASGELFF
length: 15; V: TRBV28; J: TRBJ2-7; CDR3: CASALDRGRSYEQYF
length: 15; V: TRBV28; J: TRBJ1-1; CDR3: CATHRQGRRRTEAFF
length: 14; V: TRBV29-1; J: TRBJ1-2; CDR3: CSVEMTGYGYGYTF
length: 12; V: TRBV5-4; J: TRBJ2-7; CDR3: CASSLDTYEQYF
length: 15; V: TRBV7-9; J: TRBJ1-4; CDR3: CASSARDRMREKLFF
length: 17; V: TRBV9; J: TRBJ2-1; CDR3: CASSVEGGAAGSNEQFF
length: 13; V: TRBV6-5; J: TRBJ1-1; CDR3: CASSLQSNTEAFF
length: 18; V: TRBV5-1; J: TRBJ2-3; CDR3: CASSLEVRGQGLTDTQYF
length: 10; V: TRBV28; J: TRBJ1-1; CDR3: CASSVEEAFF
length: 14; V: TRBV18; J: TRBJ2-7; CDR3: CASSPSRGSYEQYF
length: 14; V: TRBV6-1; J: TRBJ2-7; CDR3: CASSDLPSIYEQYF
length: 16; V: TRBV27; J: TRBJ2-2; CDR3: CASSDPGLAGFGELFF
length: 16; V: TRBV2; J: TRBJ2-1; CDR3: CASSLSGLSSYNEQFF
length: 19; V: TRBV4-2; J: TRBJ2-6; CDR3: CASSRRDRPSVTGANGLTF
length: 15; V: TRBV5-1; J: TRBJ2-1; CDR3: CASSLRLAEYNEQFF
length: 13; V: TRBV10-3; J: NA; CDR3: CAISESHRDEQYF
length: 15; V: TRBV6-4; J: TRBJ1-2; CDR3: CASTPGPNGGYGYTF
length: 15; V: TRBV4-2; J: TRBJ2-5; CDR3: CASSQVTLAGETQYF
length: 17; V: TRBV11-2; J: TRBJ1-3; CDR3: CASSLGMGGVSGNTIYF
length: 17; V: TRBV5-1; J: TRBJ2-1; CDR3: CASSWGVDVSSYNEQFF
length: 12; V: TRBV28; J: TRBJ2-5; CDR3: CAIRRGEETQYF
length: 14; V: TRBV21-1; J: TRBJ2-4; CDR3: CASSKFRSKNIQYF
length: 14; V: TRBV4-1; J: TRBJ2-7; CDR3: CASREDRGSYEQYF
length: 13; V: TRBV25-1; J: TRBJ1-2; CDR3: CASSEILNYGYTF
length: 13; V: TRBV30; J: TRBJ1-6; CDR3: CAWSLRIDSPLHF
length: 14; V: TRBV27; J: TRBJ2-7; CDR3: CASRWTLSSYEQYF
length: 14; V: TRBV4-3; J: TRBJ1-5; CDR3: CASSQDRGGQPQHF
length: 15; V: TRBV5-4; J: TRBJ1-3; CDR3: CASSLGQGTEDAIYF
length: 15; V: TRBV11-1; J: TRBJ2-3; CDR3: CASSTLDRGSDTQYF
length: 14; V: TRBV1; J: TRBJ1-5; CDR3: CTSSQDIGNQPQHF
length: 14; V: TRBV5-6; J: TRBJ2-5; CDR3: CASSFLGARETQYF
length: 12; V: TRBV9; J: TRBJ2-2; CDR3: CASSPFPGELFF
length: 19; V: TRBV4-2; J: TRBJ2-2; CDR3: CASSQETALAVANTGELFF
length: 16; V: TRBV5-5; J: TRBJ1-5; CDR3: CASSFSGGSLNQPQHF
length: 20; V: TRBV28; J: TRBJ2-4; CDR3: CASSSPRPGKGILAKNSQYF
length: 16; V: TRBV11-3; J: TRBJ1-6; CDR3: CASSLDGQGGNSPLHF
length: 16; V: TRBV27; J: TRBJ2-1; CDR3: CASMRTARPNYNEQFF
length: 15; V: TRBV6-1; J: TRBJ2-7; CDR3: CASTPKGTPTYEQYF
length: 15; V: TRBV9; J: TRBJ2-7; CDR3: CASSPRDRPSYEQYF
length: 12; V: TRBV28; J: TRBJ2-1; CDR3: CASRGLSREQFF
length: 14; V: TRBV6-6; J: TRBJ2-7; CDR3: CASSHAGQGYEQYF
length: 14; V: TRBV7-9; J: TRBJ1-6; CDR3: CASTHRGPNSPLHF